This T cell receptor (beta chain) was obtained from a study of cytomegalovirus exposure and HLA in healthy donors. Donors were nominally healthy when sampled, though unrecorded immune exposures were likely. Germline V gene data show CDR1 as MGHRA and CDR2 as YSYEKL. V lost 0 bases and J lost 4; bases outside the gene matches: 2. The CDR3 is 14 amino acids. The PCR contained 60 Vbeta and 13 Jbeta primers. The repertoire was sequenced with immunoSEQ multiplex PCR; TCRdb's copy has only in-frame clones and lacks some. The sample has some 190,000 clones, over 70% seen once; the top ten hold less than 4%. Worth noting for this clone: What it binds is not known.

Study results and caveats: The study put 150 or so TCR beta chains on its list as cytomegalovirus-associated. Most CMV-associated TCR beta chains were later found to appear HLA-restricted.

The sequence derives from a woman under 40 in good health and CMV-seropositive. The sample consisted of PBMCs. The chain recombines TRBV4-1 with TRBJ2-5, with TRBD2 matching 7 bases. The CDR3 spells CASSQDPGGETQYF. In DNA, the CDR3 is TGCGCCAGCAGCCAAGATCCGGGGGGAGAGACCCAGTACTTC.